This T cell receptor (beta chain) comes out of a study of response to subunit inactivated influenza vaccine. Findings and caveats of the study: The authors proposed limited new T cell recruitment per seasonal influenza vaccination.

Germline V gene lookup returns CDR1 LNHDA and CDR2 SQIVND (reference sequence). This CDR3 has 14 residues. V dropped 6 bases and J dropped 0 bases, with 9 bases sitting between them. TCRdb called the RT-PCR reads again in MiXCR, with one record for every CDR3 protein. The sample records some 570,000 distinct CDR3 sequences, roughly 10% being singletons. This clonotype was counted between two and nine times. Its antigen remains unidentified. This sample was shared with a second study, whose subject was T cells expressing NK-cell markers. That source reports: Synthesis of TCR beta cDNA relied on 5'RACE template switching carrying UMIs. TCR beta repertoires came from sorted CD3+CD56+NKG2C+, CD3+CD56+NKG2C- and CD3+CD56-NKG2C+ T cells. Within the sequenced cohort of eight donors, seven exhibited HCMV seropositivity and one was seronegative. Roughly 1.0-8% of CD8+ T cells in 6 or 7 donors belonged to dominant NKG2C+ clonotypes.

The chain couples TRBV19 to TRBJ1-5, with unresolved D. The sample consisted of PBMCs from blood, taken on the day of vaccination. The sequence was collected from a man aged 50-60 years who received an inactivated influenza vaccine. CDR3 protein: CASRTGGSNQPQHF. The CDR3 DNA reads as TGTGCCAGTAGGACCGGTGGTAGCAATCAGCCCCAGCATTTT.